This TCR beta chain was recorded in a study of siplizumab effects on memory and regulatory T cells. Study observations and caveats: A minor fraction of alloreactive clones, and no more, mapped to unstimulated subsets. Naive T cells looked more diverse than memory cells, and they looked like major contributors to the alloresponse.

The germline gives CDR1 SGHTA, CDR2 FQGTGA. With 2 bases removed from V and 3 bases from J, the gap between germline ends came to 9 bases. The CDR3 consists of 14 residues. As for this clone: Its specificity is not known.

Assayed TCR templates numbered 90,000 to 100,000 for each sample. Sequencing used immunoSEQ multiplex PCR; TCRdb keeps in-frame clones, though not all of them. The sample consists of some 100,000 clones, 75% to 95% of them appearing once. The chain has TRBV7-3 and TRBJ2-3; D is unclear. Sequenced sample: CD4+ T cells sorted from blood. The TCR originated in a human donor in good health. Some clones in this sample may be carry-over from other donors' samples. CDR3: CASSLQHLTDTQYF. In DNA form, the CDR3 reads TGTGCCAGCAGCTTACAACATCTAACAGATACGCAGTATTTT.